Listed below are T cell receptor beta chains from one sample, sequenced in a study of cytomegalovirus exposure and HLA in healthy donors. Assay: immunoSEQ multiplex PCR; the TCRdb copy retains only in-frame clones and omits some. The repertoire has about 200,000 clones, roughly 79% of them found once; the top ten carry approximately 2.1%. The specimen sequenced was PBMCs. The receptors stem from a man in his thirties or forties in good health and CMV-seronegative. CDR3s include the opening cysteine and the closing phenylalanine or tryptophan. D genes are given only for firm matches. A row's size may be missing; if present it is once, few, many or a size class.

V gene: TRBV28; clone size: NA; D gene: NA; J gene: TRBJ1-5; CDR3 protein: CASSTQGIRGQPQHF; CDR3 DNA: TGTGCCAGCTCAACACAGGGAATTAGAGGTCAGCCCCAGCATTTT
V gene: TRBV28; clone size: few; D gene: NA; J gene: TRBJ1-6; CDR3 protein: CASKDSDNSPLHF; CDR3 DNA: TGTGCCAGCAAAGATTCAGATAATTCACCCCTCCACTTT
V gene: TRBV28; clone size: NA; D gene: TRBD1; J gene: TRBJ1-1; CDR3 protein: CASVTGVTAEAFF; CDR3 DNA: TGTGCCAGCGTCACAGGGGTTACGGCTGAAGCTTTCTTT
V gene: TRBV6-4; clone size: NA; D gene: NA; J gene: TRBJ2-3; CDR3 protein: CASSEGAADTQYF; CDR3 DNA: TGTGCCAGCAGTGAGGGTGCGGCAGATACGCAGTATTTT
V gene: TRBV19; clone size: NA; D gene: TRBD1; J gene: TRBJ2-7; CDR3 protein: CASSSGGQGTREQYF; CDR3 DNA: TGTGCCAGTAGTTCAGGTGGACAGGGTACAAGGGAGCAGTACTTC
V gene: TRBV6-5; clone size: NA; D gene: TRBD1; J gene: TRBJ1-2; CDR3 protein: CASSPQGNYGYTF; CDR3 DNA: TGTGCCAGCAGTCCACAGGGGAACTATGGCTACACCTTC
V gene: TRBV6-5; clone size: NA; D gene: NA; J gene: TRBJ2-7; CDR3 protein: CASSYISGAYEQYF; CDR3 DNA: TGTGCCAGCAGTTATATCTCCGGTGCCTACGAGCAGTACTTC
V gene: TRBV11-2; clone size: NA; D gene: TRBD2; J gene: TRBJ2-5; CDR3 protein: CASSGVVVAGAETQYF; CDR3 DNA: TGTGCCAGCAGCGGAGTAGTGGTAGCGGGAGCCGAGACCCAGTACTTC
V gene: TRBV5-3; clone size: NA; D gene: TRBD1; J gene: TRBJ2-7; CDR3 protein: CARRGDRAYEQYF; CDR3 DNA: TGTGCCAGACGTGGAGACAGGGCCTACGAGCAGTACTTC
V gene: TRBV27; clone size: NA; D gene: TRBD2; J gene: TRBJ2-3; CDR3 protein: CASSPISGTFTSTDTQYF; CDR3 DNA: TGTGCCAGCAGCCCTATTAGCGGGACTTTTACTAGCACAGATACGCAGTATTTT
V gene: TRBV10-3; clone size: NA; D gene: NA; J gene: TRBJ1-2; CDR3 protein: CAISESPGSYGYTF; CDR3 DNA: TGTGCCATCAGTGAGTCGCCAGGGTCCTATGGCTACACCTTC
V gene: TRBV5-4; clone size: NA; D gene: NA; J gene: TRBJ1-2; CDR3 protein: CASSPFPDGYTF; CDR3 DNA: TGTGCCAGCAGCCCATTCCCAGATGGCTACACCTTC
V gene: TRBV27; clone size: NA; D gene: NA; J gene: TRBJ2-3; CDR3 protein: CASSLRGTTDTQYF; CDR3 DNA: TGTGCCAGCAGTTTACGCGGGACCACAGATACGCAGTATTTT
V gene: TRBV5-1; clone size: NA; D gene: TRBD1; J gene: TRBJ1-1; CDR3 protein: CASSDRDRGNGNTEAFF; CDR3 DNA: TGCGCCAGCAGCGACCGGGACAGGGGGAATGGGAACACTGAAGCTTTCTTT
V gene: TRBV13; clone size: NA; D gene: TRBD2; J gene: TRBJ2-1; CDR3 protein: CASSSPPLAGGSYNEQFF; CDR3 DNA: TGTGCCAGCAGCTCACCCCCCTTAGCGGGTGGATCCTACAATGAGCAGTTCTTC
V gene: TRBV4-1; clone size: NA; D gene: TRBD2; J gene: TRBJ2-7; CDR3 protein: CASSQEGLAGTYEQYF; CDR3 DNA: TGCGCCAGCAGCCAAGAAGGGCTAGCGGGTACCTACGAGCAGTACTTC
V gene: TRBV9; clone size: NA; D gene: NA; J gene: TRBJ1-1; CDR3 protein: CASSVEAGLATEAFF; CDR3 DNA: TGTGCCAGCAGCGTAGAAGCAGGGTTGGCCACTGAAGCTTTCTTT
V gene: TRBV5-6; clone size: NA; D gene: TRBD2; J gene: TRBJ2-7; CDR3 protein: CASSSRLAGIYEQYF; CDR3 DNA: TGTGCCAGCAGCAGCAGACTAGCGGGGATTTACGAGCAGTACTTC
V gene: TRBV27; clone size: NA; D gene: TRBD2; J gene: TRBJ2-1; CDR3 protein: CASSSGLAGERFF; CDR3 DNA: TGTGCCAGCAGTTCGGGACTAGCGGGAGAGCGGTTCTTC
V gene: TRBV7-9; clone size: NA; D gene: NA; J gene: TRBJ1-2; CDR3 protein: CASSLSRGGIYGYTF; CDR3 DNA: TGTGCCAGCAGCTTAAGTCGGGGAGGAATCTATGGCTACACCTTC
V gene: TRBV28; clone size: NA; D gene: TRBD2; J gene: TRBJ2-3; CDR3 protein: CASQTSGNTDTQYF; CDR3 DNA: TGTGCCAGTCAGACTAGCGGGAACACAGATACGCAGTATTTT
V gene: TRBV1; clone size: NA; D gene: NA; J gene: TRBJ1-2; CDR3 protein: CTSSQGTRQGSGNGYTF; CDR3 DNA: TGCACCAGCAGCCAAGGGACCAGACAGGGAAGCGGCAATGGCTACACCTTC
V gene: TRBV19; clone size: NA; D gene: NA; J gene: TRBJ1-2; CDR3 protein: CASSREEDLLPYGYTF; CDR3 DNA: TGTGCCAGTAGTCGCGAAGAGGATCTACTTCCTTATGGCTACACCTTC
V gene: TRBV5-1; clone size: once; D gene: NA; J gene: TRBJ2-3; CDR3 protein: CASSPEQSTDTQYF; CDR3 DNA: TGCGCCAGCAGCCCGGAGCAGAGCACAGATACGCAGTATTTT
V gene: TRBV6-1; clone size: few; D gene: NA; J gene: TRBJ2-1; CDR3 protein: CASSEVTGSNYNEQFF; CDR3 DNA: TGTGCCAGCAGTGAAGTAACGGGGTCCAACTACAATGAGCAGTTCTTC
V gene: TRBV28; clone size: NA; D gene: NA; J gene: TRBJ2-7; CDR3 protein: CASSRGSEPYEQYF; CDR3 DNA: TGTGCCAGCAGCCGAGGTAGCGAACCCTACGAGCAGTACTTC
V gene: TRBV9; clone size: NA; D gene: TRBD2; J gene: TRBJ2-2; CDR3 protein: CASSVRLAGANTGELFF; CDR3 DNA: TGTGCCAGCAGCGTAAGACTAGCGGGAGCAAACACCGGGGAGCTGTTTTTT
V gene: TRBV28; clone size: NA; D gene: TRBD1; J gene: TRBJ2-7; CDR3 protein: CASRELGTGREQYF; CDR3 DNA: TGTGCCAGCAGAGAGTTGGGGACAGGGAGGGAGCAGTACTTC
V gene: TRBV28; clone size: NA; D gene: TRBD1; J gene: TRBJ1-4; CDR3 protein: CASRWGTGFEKLFF; CDR3 DNA: TGTGCCAGCAGATGGGGGACAGGGTTTGAAAAACTGTTTTTT
V gene: TRBV30; clone size: NA; D gene: TRBD1; J gene: TRBJ1-4; CDR3 protein: CAWSGWRGQGEEKLFF; CDR3 DNA: TGTGCCTGGAGTGGGTGGCGGGGACAGGGGGAAGAAAAACTGTTTTTT
V gene: TRBV5-1; clone size: NA; D gene: TRBD2; J gene: TRBJ2-1; CDR3 protein: CASSALWAGGINEQFF; CDR3 DNA: TGCGCCAGCAGCGCCTTGTGGGCGGGAGGTATCAATGAGCAGTTCTTC
V gene: TRBV19; clone size: NA; D gene: TRBD2; J gene: TRBJ2-1; CDR3 protein: CASSIPSGNYNEQFF; CDR3 DNA: TGTGCCAGTAGTATACCTAGCGGGAATTACAATGAGCAGTTCTTC
V gene: TRBV5-5; clone size: NA; D gene: TRBD1; J gene: TRBJ1-2; CDR3 protein: CASSLRDRASYGYTF; CDR3 DNA: TGTGCCAGCAGCTTGAGAGACAGGGCTTCATATGGCTACACCTTC
V gene: TRBV11-2; clone size: once; D gene: NA; J gene: TRBJ1-1; CDR3 protein: CASSLDHWRANTEAFF; CDR3 DNA: TGTGCCAGCAGCTTAGATCATTGGAGGGCAAACACTGAAGCTTTCTTT
V gene: TRBV27; clone size: NA; D gene: NA; J gene: TRBJ1-5; CDR3 protein: CASSPGGSGNQPQHF; CDR3 DNA: TGTGCCAGCAGTCCGGGGGGATCGGGCAATCAGCCCCAGCATTTT
V gene: TRBV14; clone size: NA; D gene: TRBD1; J gene: TRBJ2-3; CDR3 protein: CASSQLGTGRYTQYF; CDR3 DNA: TGTGCCAGCAGCCAATTGGGGACAGGGCGATATACGCAGTATTTT
V gene: TRBV19; clone size: once; D gene: TRBD2; J gene: TRBJ2-1; CDR3 protein: CASSIGGLAGYNEQFF; CDR3 DNA: TGTGCCAGTAGTATCGGGGGACTAGCGGGATACAATGAGCAGTTCTTC
V gene: TRBV6-1; clone size: few; D gene: TRBD1; J gene: TRBJ1-6; CDR3 protein: CASGQAGGGNSPLHF; CDR3 DNA: TGTGCCAGCGGACAGGCGGGCGGGGGGAATTCACCCCTCCACTTT
V gene: TRBV6-5; clone size: NA; D gene: NA; J gene: TRBJ2-7; CDR3 protein: CASSRTASYEQYF; CDR3 DNA: TGTGCCAGCAGTCGGACAGCCTCCTACGAGCAGTACTTC
V gene: TRBV7-6; clone size: NA; D gene: TRBD2; J gene: TRBJ2-1; CDR3 protein: CASSSALAGGTYGEQFF; CDR3 DNA: TGTGCCAGCAGCTCTGCACTAGCGGGAGGCACCTACGGTGAGCAGTTCTTC
V gene: TRBV9; clone size: once; D gene: TRBD1; J gene: TRBJ1-2; CDR3 protein: CASSGRQGRNYGYTF; CDR3 DNA: TGTGCCAGCAGCGGACGACAGGGACGTAACTATGGCTACACCTTC
V gene: TRBV30; clone size: NA; D gene: NA; J gene: TRBJ2-3; CDR3 protein: CAWLTTGTDTQYF; CDR3 DNA: TGTGCCTGGCTTACGACAGGAACAGATACGCAGTATTTT
V gene: TRBV5-1; clone size: NA; D gene: TRBD1; J gene: TRBJ2-3; CDR3 protein: CASSFEGAVADTQYF; CDR3 DNA: TGCGCCAGCAGCTTCGAGGGGGCAGTGGCAGATACGCAGTATTTT
V gene: TRBV2; clone size: NA; D gene: NA; J gene: TRBJ2-3; CDR3 protein: CASMGRGQYF; CDR3 DNA: TGTGCCAGCATGGGTCGCGGGCAGTATTTT
V gene: TRBV30; clone size: NA; D gene: TRBD1; J gene: TRBJ2-7; CDR3 protein: CAWSRDRVYEQYF; CDR3 DNA: TGTGCCTGGAGCCGGGACAGGGTATACGAGCAGTACTTC
V gene: TRBV29-1; clone size: NA; D gene: NA; J gene: TRBJ1-1; CDR3 protein: CSVVQGISMNTEAFF; CDR3 DNA: TGCAGCGTTGTGCAGGGGATTTCCATGAACACTGAAGCTTTCTTT
V gene: TRBV15; clone size: NA; D gene: NA; J gene: TRBJ2-1; CDR3 protein: CATSRNRERNEQFF; CDR3 DNA: TGTGCCACCAGCAGGAACAGGGAAAGGAATGAGCAGTTCTTC
V gene: TRBV4-1; clone size: NA; D gene: TRBD2; J gene: TRBJ2-1; CDR3 protein: CASSQEGSGTSSYNEQFF; CDR3 DNA: TGCGCCAGCAGCCAAGAAGGTAGCGGGACGAGCTCCTACAATGAGCAGTTCTTC
V gene: TRBV6-5; clone size: once; D gene: TRBD1; J gene: TRBJ2-7; CDR3 protein: CASRGQGRPYEQYF; CDR3 DNA: TGTGCCAGCAGGGGACAGGGACGGCCCTACGAGCAGTACTTC
V gene: TRBV5-1; clone size: NA; D gene: NA; J gene: TRBJ2-7; CDR3 protein: CASSLVGQVYEQYF; CDR3 DNA: TGCGCCAGCAGCTTGGTTGGCCAGGTCTACGAGCAGTACTTC
V gene: TRBV9; clone size: NA; D gene: NA; J gene: TRBJ2-1; CDR3 protein: CASSPLGGYNEQFF; CDR3 DNA: TGTGCCAGCAGCCCACTAGGGGGCTACAATGAGCAGTTCTTC
V gene: TRBV7-3; clone size: NA; D gene: TRBD1; J gene: TRBJ1-2; CDR3 protein: CASSLNRAGGSGYTF; CDR3 DNA: TGTGCCAGCAGCTTAAATCGGGCAGGGGGTAGTGGCTACACCTTC
V gene: TRBV7-9; clone size: NA; D gene: NA; J gene: TRBJ2-6; CDR3 protein: CASSLSAGANVLTF; CDR3 DNA: TGTGCCAGCAGCTTGTCAGCTGGGGCCAACGTCCTGACTTTC
V gene: TRBV11-2; clone size: NA; D gene: NA; J gene: TRBJ1-6; CDR3 protein: CASSFNRMNSPLHF; CDR3 DNA: TGTGCCAGCAGCTTCAACAGGATGAATTCACCCCTCCACTTT
V gene: TRBV21-1; clone size: NA; D gene: NA; J gene: TRBJ1-6; CDR3 protein: CASSKAGSFRGRLLHF; CDR3 DNA: TGTGCCAGCAGCAAAGCGGGCAGCTTCCGTGGGAGGCTCCTCCACTTT
V gene: TRBV2; clone size: few; D gene: TRBD1; J gene: TRBJ1-1; CDR3 protein: CASSAEGTAMNTEAFF; CDR3 DNA: TGTGCCAGCAGTGCCGAGGGGACAGCCATGAACACTGAAGCTTTCTTT
V gene: TRBV4-2; clone size: NA; D gene: NA; J gene: TRBJ2-3; CDR3 protein: CASSQDRGSRDTQYF; CDR3 DNA: TGTGCCAGCAGCCAAGATAGGGGCTCCAGAGATACGCAGTATTTT
V gene: TRBV28; clone size: NA; D gene: NA; J gene: TRBJ2-1; CDR3 protein: CASRVFGGSDYNEQFF; CDR3 DNA: TGTGCCAGCAGAGTTTTTGGGGGGTCTGACTACAATGAGCAGTTCTTC
V gene: TRBV20-1; clone size: once; D gene: NA; J gene: TRBJ2-7; CDR3 protein: CSAPLGYEQYF; CDR3 DNA: TGCAGTGCCCCGCTCGGCTACGAGCAGTACTTC
V gene: TRBV15; clone size: many; D gene: TRBD1; J gene: TRBJ2-2; CDR3 protein: CATSKVGQGTGELFF; CDR3 DNA: TGTGCCACCAGCAAGGTCGGACAGGGAACCGGGGAGCTGTTTTTT